Listed here are 30 T cell receptor beta chains from one sample, sequenced in a study of shared clonotypes between healthy human individuals. Profiling relied on immunoSEQ multiplex PCR, and the TCRdb table lists in-frame clones only, not all of them. The sample has millions of clones; roughly 96% are singletons. The source material was naive CD4+ T cells sorted from blood. The sample's subset: CD45RA+ positively selected. The receptors derive from a man younger than 30 in good health.

The chain carries TRBV18 and TRBJ1-2; D call uncertain. Trimming took off 3 bases at V and 12 bases at J, with 17 bases between the two ends. The germline CDR1 and CDR2 sequences are KGHSH and LQKENI. This CDR3 region has 13 residues. CDR3 nucleotides: TGTGCCAGCTCACCCGCAGTAGGGCCTATCGACACCTTC. It encodes CASSPAVGPIDTF.

Notes on this clone: The sample has other DNA sequences that encode this CDR3 too. V gene TRBV28 combines with J gene TRBJ2-2, with 8 nucleotides matching TRBD1. Trimming cost V 4 bases and J 4 bases; bases outside gene matches: 5. CDR3 length: 15 amino acids. Per germline, CDR1 MDHEN and CDR2 SYDVKM. The CDR3 DNA reads TGTGCCAGCAGTTCCCAGGGGGCGGGCACCGGGGAGCTGTTTTTT. This encodes CASSSQGAGTGELFF.

CDR3: CASSFDQWYGYTF. Here the CDR3 DNA reads TGTGCCAGCAGCTTCGACCAGTGGTATGGCTACACCTTC. The genes are TRBV7-8 and TRBJ1-2; D ambiguous. This CDR3 comprises 13 residues. Germline CDR1 reads SGHVS; CDR2 reads FQNEAQ. V lost 3 bases to trimming and J lost 5 bases, with 10 bases between them.

The J gene is TRBJ1-1, the V gene TRBV20-1; TRBD1 might be the D (5 bases). In germline, CDR1 is DFQATT, CDR2 SNEGSKA (reference sequence). This CDR3 has 10 residues. V shed 6 bases and J shed 11 bases, with 13 bases lying between them. CDR3 protein: CSANGWGAFF. CDR3 coding DNA: TGCAGTGCCAATGGATGGGGGGCTTTCTTT.

This clone was seen a single time. The chain joins TRBV7-9 to TRBJ2-1, with 7 bases that match TRBD2. V trimming: 5 bases; J trimming: 9 bases; junction bases outside the gene matches: 13. CDR1 SEHNR and CDR2 FQNEAQ come from the germline V gene (reference sequence). The CDR3 is made up of 15 amino acids. The CDR3 DNA is TGTGCCAGCAGCGTCAGAGCGGGGTCGGTGGCTGAGCAGTTCTTC. Protein: CASSVRAGSVAEQFF.

The V call is TRBV5-6, the J call TRBJ1-3; possibly TRBD1 for D (6 bases). V gave up 2 bases and J gave up 0 bases, with 9 bases separating them. CDR1 is SGHDT, CDR2 YYEEEE, per germline. The CDR3 runs 15 residues. The CDR3 sequence: CASSLGQISGNTIYF. The CDR3 DNA sequence: TGTGCCAGCAGCTTAGGACAGATCTCTGGAAACACCATATATTTT.

The genes are TRBV5-1 and TRBJ2-3, with D unclear. V lost 2 bases and J lost 4, with 14 bases in between. The length of the CDR3 is 15 residues. Germline V gene sequence: CDR1 SGHRS, CDR2 YFSETQ. The CDR3 loop reads CASSFNVPLPDTQYF. The CDR3 DNA reads TGCGCCAGCAGCTTTAACGTACCCTTGCCAGATACGCAGTATTTT.

V and J are TRBV11-3 and TRBJ2-3; 8 bases line up with TRBD2. The CDR3 is 14 residues long. The V segment lost 5 bases and the J segment 4 bases; nucleotides outside the gene matches: 5. Germline values: CDR1 SGHNT, CDR2 YENEEA. CDR3 nucleotide sequence: TGTGCCAGCAGCCGAAGCGGGAGCGCAGATACGCAGTATTTT. It translates to CASSRSGSADTQYF.

The chain has TRBV27 and TRBJ2-5; the D is unclear. The germline V gene encodes CDR1 MNHEY and CDR2 SMNVEV (reference sequence). Trimming stripped 2 bases from V and 5 bases from J, with 12 bases between. This CDR3 region has 14 residues. The CDR3 protein is CASSLLGIRETQYF. In DNA, the CDR3 is TGTGCCAGCAGTTTACTTGGGATCAGGGAGACCCAGTACTTC.

The chain employs TRBV11-2 and TRBJ1-1; TRBD1 aligns across 7 bases. From germline, CDR1 is SGHAT and CDR2 FQNNGV. Trimming took 4 bases from V and 1 from J; bases not matched to a gene: 6. The CDR3 covers 15 residues. CDR3: CASSSIRDRNTEAFF. CDR3 DNA sequence: TGTGCCAGCAGCTCGATCCGGGACAGGAACACTGAAGCTTTCTTT.

The chain recombines TRBV11-1 with TRBJ2-2; TRBD1 matches 8 bases. The CDR3 consists of 16 residues. CDR1 SGHAT and CDR2 FQDESV come from the germline V gene (reference sequence). V gave up 5 bases and J gave up 3 bases; unmatched junction bases: 8. The CDR3 nucleotides read TGTGCCAGCAGCGGAACCAGGGGGCCCCACACCGGGGAGCTGTTTTTT. This sequence encodes CASSGTRGPHTGELFF.

This chain uses TRBV10-2 with TRBJ1-6, with D possibly being TRBD1 (6 bases). The CDR3 consists of 15 residues. Germline V gives CDR1 WSHSY, CDR2 SAAADI. The ends were cut back, 7 bases at V and 8 bases at J, with 18 bases in the middle. The CDR3 protein is CASTRGDILDSPLHF. CDR3 DNA: TGCGCCAGCACTCGTGGGGACATATTAGATTCACCCCTCCACTTT.

The rearrangement joins TRBV30 to TRBJ1-1; D is undetermined. The CDR3 is made up of 13 amino acids. CDR1 and CDR2 (germline): GTSNPN, SVGIG (reference sequence). Trimming stripped 3 bases from V and 0 bases from J, with 8 bases between. The CDR3 spells CAWRQSMNTEAFF. The CDR3, as DNA: TGTGCCTGGAGACAGTCAATGAACACTGAAGCTTTCTTT.

The rearrangement links TRBV2 to TRBJ2-7; tentatively, D is TRBD2 (5 bases). V was cut by 8 bases and J by 3 bases, with 20 bases left in between. Germline loops: CDR1 SNHLY, CDR2 FYNNEI. This CDR3 is built from 15 residues. As DNA, the CDR3 is TGTGCCAGCCGGGCCGGGAACTTTGAGTTCTACGAGCAGTACTTC. Translating gives CASRAGNFEFYEQYF.

Concerning this clone itself: At the DNA level, this CDR3 is encoded by other sequences in the same sample as well. V gene TRBV7-8 combines with J gene TRBJ1-3; D uncertain. Trimming pared 0 bases from V and 0 bases from J, leaving 6 bases between. Germline V gives CDR1 SGHVS, CDR2 FQNEAQ. CDR3 size: 15 residues. In nucleotides, the CDR3 is TGTGCCAGCAGCTTAGCGGTTCTCTCTGGAAACACCATATATTTT. It translates to CASSLAVLSGNTIYF.

The chain joins TRBV6-5 to TRBJ2-7; D call uncertain. Germline lookup yields CDR1 MNHEY and CDR2 SVGAGI. Trimming pared 0 bases from V and 3 bases from J, leaving 9 bases between. The CDR3 contains 14 residues. CDR3 DNA: TGTGCCAGCAGTTACTCGATTGGCCGCTACGAGCAGTACTTC. Encoded protein: CASSYSIGRYEQYF.

The chain has TRBV5-4 and TRBJ2-7; TRBD2 matches at 9 bases. The CDR3 contains 16 residues. With V trimmed by 5 bases and J by 5 bases, 14 bases remained unmatched. The germline V gene encodes CDR1 SGHNT and CDR2 YYREEE (reference sequence). The chain's CDR3 is CASSHTLAGTVNEQYF. Here the CDR3 DNA reads TGTGCCAGCAGTCATACACTAGCGGGTACAGTCAACGAGCAGTACTTC.

The gene calls are TRBV6-5 and TRBJ2-4, with 9 nucleotides matching TRBD1. The V and J ends lost 2 bases and 7 bases, in that order; junction bases with no gene match: 6. This CDR3 has 15 amino acids. In germline, CDR1 is MNHEY, CDR2 SVGAGI. CDR3 nucleotide sequence: TGTGCCAGCAGTTACGCACAGGGGGCTCTGAACATTCAGTACTTC. This translates into CASSYAQGALNIQYF.

The chain joins TRBV19 to TRBJ1-1; D is unresolved. V lost 6 bases, J lost 3 bases, and 17 bases lay in between. The CDR3 consists of 15 residues. Germline lookup yields CDR1 LNHDA and CDR2 SQIVND (reference sequence). CDR3 DNA sequence: TGTGCCAGTAGCCGGGCCCGGATATTTGACACTGAAGCTTTCTTT. Its protein is CASSRARIFDTEAFF.

J is TRBJ1-1 and V is TRBV5-4, with D tentatively TRBD1 (5 bases). Trimming took 0 bases from V and 1 from J, leaving 13 bases between them. In germline, CDR1 is SGHNT, CDR2 YYREEE (reference sequence). The CDR3 sequence is 16 residues long. The CDR3 region has the DNA TGTGCCAGCAGCTTGGGAGGGGCGCGGGGGAACACTGAAGCTTTCTTT. Protein: CASSLGGARGNTEAFF. Complete variable domain (other parts from reference TRBV5-4 and TRBJ1-1): ETGVTQSPTHLIKTRGQQVTLRCSSQSGHNTVSWYQQALGQGPQFIFQYYREEENGRGNFPPRFSGLQFPNYSSELNVNALELDDSALYLCASSLGGARGNTEAFFGQGTRLTVV.

The chain has TRBV29-1 and TRBJ2-3, with TRBD2 matching 10 bases. CDR3 size: 14 residues. Trimming cost V 7 bases and J 5 bases; bases outside gene matches: 9. Germline V lookup: CDR1 SQVTM, CDR2 ANQGSEA. The chain's CDR3 is CSAGRAGGVDTQYF. The CDR3 nucleotides read TGCAGCGCCGGACGAGCGGGGGGGGTAGATACGCAGTATTTT.

The chain recombines TRBV28 with TRBJ2-7; D assignment may be TRBD1 or TRBD2 (7 bases each). This CDR3 is 14 amino acids long. Germline V lookup: CDR1 MDHEN, CDR2 SYDVKM. The V gene lost 4 bases and the J gene lost 7 bases, with 17 bases spanning the gap. The CDR3 sequence is CASSSRQGAGEQYF. For the CDR3, the DNA is TGTGCCAGCAGTTCTCGACAGGGAGCGGGGGAGCAGTACTTC.

The table lists this clone with a count of one. The rearrangement links TRBV9 to TRBJ2-2; D is ambiguous. The V gene's germline CDR1 is SGDLS and CDR2 YYNGEE. The CDR3 spans 15 residues. V lost 0 bases and J 1 base, leaving 7 bases between the germline ends. CDR3 in DNA: TGTGCCAGCAGCGTAGCGGCACGGAACACCGGGGAGCTGTTTTTT. Amino acids: CASSVAARNTGELFF.

The table lists this clone with a few counts. The genes are TRBV2 and TRBJ1-2, with TRBD1 identical over 7 bases. The CDR3 is made up of 12 amino acids. Germline assignment: CDR1 SNHLY and CDR2 FYNNEI. Trimming took 5 bases from V and 8 from J; bases not matched to a gene: 5. CDR3 protein: CASSPGGVGYTF. Here the CDR3 DNA reads TGTGCCAGCAGTCCAGGGGGAGTAGGCTACACCTTC.

This chain connects TRBV11-3 to TRBJ2-7, with D unresolved. This CDR3 spans 13 amino acids. Germline CDR1 and CDR2: SGHNT and YENEEA. V was cut by 3 bases and J by 5 bases, with 11 bases left in between. CDR3: CASSLAGLHEQYF. Here the CDR3 DNA reads TGTGCCAGCAGCTTGGCAGGCTTGCACGAGCAGTACTTC.

V usage is TRBV5-4 and J usage is TRBJ2-1; 11 bases agree with TRBD2. The CDR3 length is 16 residues. Germline lookup yields CDR1 SGHNT and CDR2 YYREEE (reference sequence). J lost 7 bases, V lost 3 bases, and 9 bases had no gene match. The CDR3 nucleotides read TGTGCCAGCAGCTCCTACCTAGCGGGGGGTTTGAATGAGCAGTTCTTC. It is translated as CASSSYLAGGLNEQFF.

The CDR3 reads CASKETKANYGYTF. The CDR3, as DNA: TGTGCCAGCAAGGAGACAAAAGCTAACTATGGCTACACCTTC. The rearrangement joins TRBV6-1 to TRBJ1-2, with D uncertain. CDR1 is MNHNS, CDR2 SASEGT, per germline. This CDR3 is built from 14 residues. V lost 7 bases to trimming and J lost 0 bases, with 12 bases between them.

The chain uses TRBV7-2 and TRBJ1-5, with 8 bases that match TRBD1. The CDR3 totals 16 residues. Trimming cost V 5 bases and J 5 bases; bases outside gene matches: 11. Germline V gene sequence: CDR1 SGHTA, CDR2 FQGNSA. DNA of the CDR3: TGTGCCAGCAGCGTCGAAATAGGACAGGGTGATCAGCCCCAGCATTTT. It encodes CASSVEIGQGDQPQHF.

The gene calls are TRBV5-4 and TRBJ2-1; 10 bases align to TRBD1. The V gene's germline CDR1 is SGHNT and CDR2 YYREEE (reference sequence). Trimming at V came to 0 bases and at J to 9 bases, leaving 3 bases not matched to a gene. This CDR3 comprises 14 residues. CDR3 amino acids: CASSLGDRGGEQFF. The CDR3 bases are TGTGCCAGCAGCTTGGGGGACAGGGGTGGTGAGCAGTTCTTC.

This clone was found once. The CDR3 here is CASSSQGFGNTIYF. The DNA of the CDR3 is TGTGCCAGCAGTTCTCAGGGCTTTGGAAACACCATATATTTT. The chain combines TRBV7-9 with TRBJ1-3, with TRBD1 as a possible D gene (5 bases). V lost 6 bases and J lost 3, with 12 bases in between. CDR3 length: 14 residues. From germline, CDR1 is SEHNR and CDR2 FQNEAQ (reference sequence).